This TCR beta chain was documented in a study of T cell responses to AZD1222 COVID-19 vaccine. Study-level points and caveats: Donors, mostly white British, included more females; clonal diversity was possibly underestimated. Only after the peak T cell response were repertoires sampled. CD4 TCRs associated with vaccination spanned spike, dominating at 160-218 and 743-854. Baseline seropositivity occurred in only a handful of AZD1222 recipients.

The repertoire was sequenced with immunoSEQ multiplex PCR; TCRdb's copy has only in-frame clones and lacks some. In the table there are 95,000 to 150,000 clones, over 75% of which are singletons. V was shortened by 0 bases and J by 7 bases, with 13 bases between the two germline ends. Germline CDR1 is MNHEY and CDR2 is SVGAGI. The length of the CDR3 is 14 residues. In the case of this clone: The antigen is undetermined.

The receptor comes from an adult in good health. The chain has TRBV6-5 and TRBJ2-7; possible D gene TRBD1, 7 bases. This material consisted of peripheral blood, taken on day 0 of AZD1222 vaccination. The CDR3 loop reads CASSYSGPGGEQYF. DNA for the CDR3: TGTGCCAGCAGTTACTCGGGTCCAGGGGGGGAGCAGTACTTC.